The 22 T cell receptor beta chains given below trace back to one sample, sequenced in a study of cytomegalovirus exposure and HLA in healthy donors. The PCR employed 60 Vbeta primers together with 13 Jbeta primers. The protocol was immunoSEQ multiplex PCR, while the TCRdb copy is restricted to in-frame clones and leaves out a portion. The sample records about 85,000 clones, 80% being singletons. The sample consisted of PBMCs. The receptors originated from a woman aged 50 to 65 in good health and CMV-seropositive.

The chain's CDR3 is CAWSGKGQVQHF. The DNA for the CDR3 is TGTGCCTGGAGTGGCAAAGGACAGGTACAGCATTTT. The chain combines TRBV30 with TRBJ1-5, with TRBD1 matching 7 bases. The CDR3 is 12 residues long. V shed 1 base, J shed 13 bases, and the junction held 7 bases outside the gene matches. Germline V gene sequence: CDR1 GTSNPN, CDR2 SVGIG (reference sequence).

The chain joins TRBV19 to TRBJ1-1; the D gene is possibly TRBD1 (6 bases). There are 13 residues in the CDR3. Trimming removed 8 bases from V and 4 bases from J, with 14 bases in between. Germline-derived CDR1 and CDR2 are LNHDA and SQIVND (reference sequence). In nucleotides, the CDR3 is TGTGCCAGTTTACAGGGATCCGGCACTGAAGCTTTCTTT. Protein: CASLQGSGTEAFF.

The chain couples TRBV28 to TRBJ2-5, with 7 bases that match TRBD2. This CDR3 is 17 amino acids long. The germline V gene encodes CDR1 MDHEN and CDR2 SYDVKM. V gave up 6 bases and J gave up 5 bases; unmatched junction bases: 18. The CDR3 loop is CASRLYSSGGLEETQYF. The CDR3 nucleotides are TGTGCCAGCAGACTTTATTCTAGCGGAGGTCTCGAGGAGACCCAGTACTTC. Full variable domain (remainder filled in from reference TRBV28 and TRBJ2-5): DVKVTQSSRYLVKRTGEKVFLECVQDMDHENMFWYRQDPGLGLRLIYFSYDVKMKEKGDIPEGYSVSREKKERFSLILESASTNQTSMYLCASRLYSSGGLEETQYFGPGTRLLVL.

Concerning this clone itself: In the same sample, other DNA sequences code for this CDR3. The rearrangement uses TRBV27 and TRBJ2-3; D unresolved. Germline V gene sequence: CDR1 MNHEY, CDR2 SMNVEV (reference sequence). The CDR3 is 13 amino acids. Trimming pared 8 bases from V and 0 bases from J, leaving 9 bases between. DNA for the CDR3: TGTGCCAGCTCCCTTTCTAGCACAGATACGCAGTATTTT. Translation gives CASSLSSTDTQYF.

The chain links TRBV28 to TRBJ1-2; weak D call: TRBD1 (5 bases). This CDR3 spans 15 amino acids. V was shortened by 3 bases and J by 0 bases, with 11 bases between the two germline ends. The germline V gene has CDR1 MDHEN and CDR2 SYDVKM. The CDR3 loop is CASSFYRRANYGYTF. CDR3 coding DNA: TGTGCCAGCAGTTTCTACAGGCGAGCTAACTATGGCTACACCTTC.

V gene TRBV10-3 combines with J gene TRBJ2-3, with a tentative D call TRBD2 (5 bases). Germline-derived CDR1 and CDR2 are ENHRY and SYGVKD. There are 14 residues in the CDR3. The ends were cut back, 2 bases at V and 0 bases at J, with 6 bases in the middle. The CDR3 loop reads CAISERGSTDTQYF. The CDR3 bases are TGTGCCATCAGTGAGCGGGGTAGCACAGATACGCAGTATTTT.

The chain links TRBV2 to TRBJ1-2, with 10 bases lining up with TRBD1. The length of the CDR3 is 12 residues. Germline loops: CDR1 SNHLY, CDR2 FYNNEI. The V gene end was trimmed by 6 bases and the J gene end by 8 bases; junction bases not matched to a gene: 3. CDR3 in amino acids: CASSGQGGGYTF. In nucleotides, the CDR3 is TGTGCCAGCAGCGGACAGGGGGGGGGCTACACCTTC.

This clone was seen only once. This chain connects TRBV5-5 to TRBJ2-1; TRBD2 aligns across 7 bases. The V gene's germline CDR1 is SGHKS and CDR2 YYEKEE (reference sequence). The CDR3 is 17 amino acids. V lost 3 bases, J lost 8 bases, and 17 bases stayed unmatched. CDR3 sequence (DNA): TGTGCCAGCAGCTCGCCCGGGTGGGGGGAGGGTACGGATGAGCAGTTCTTC. Encoded protein: CASSSPGWGEGTDEQFF.

The chain has TRBV19 and TRBJ1-2; D not resolved. The CDR3 has 13 residues. With 6 bases removed from V and 8 bases from J, the gap between germline ends came to 16 bases. The germline V gene has CDR1 LNHDA and CDR2 SQIVND (reference sequence). Here the CDR3 reads CASRITDRWGYTF. CDR3 DNA sequence: TGTGCCAGTAGGATAACAGACCGATGGGGCTACACCTTC.

V gene TRBV6-6 combines with J gene TRBJ1-4; 8 bases line up with TRBD1. Germline CDR1 MNHNY, CDR2 SVGAGI (reference sequence). This CDR3 spans 16 amino acids. Trimming took 2 bases from V and 4 from J; bases not matched to a gene: 6. The CDR3 sequence is CASSYPRQGINEKLFF. The CDR3 region has the DNA TGTGCCAGCAGTTACCCACGACAGGGGATTAATGAAAAACTGTTTTTT.

V usage is TRBV5-6 and J usage is TRBJ2-1, with no clear D. V was pared by 2 bases and J by 1 base, with 10 bases between. The CDR3 loop spans 15 amino acids. From germline, CDR1 is SGHDT and CDR2 YYEEEE. In nucleotides, the CDR3 is TGTGCCAGCAGCTTCATAGCTTCATCCTACAATGAGCAGTTCTTC. Protein sequence: CASSFIASSYNEQFF.

The V and J genes are TRBV7-9 and TRBJ1-3; TRBD1 is a possible D gene (5 bases). The germline CDR1 and CDR2 sequences are SEHNR and FQNEAQ (reference sequence). This CDR3 is 15 amino acids long. The V and J ends lost 4 bases and 4 bases respectively, with 14 bases between them. CDR3: CASSSLKGSGNTIYF. CDR3 DNA: TGTGCCAGCAGCTCCCTCAAGGGGTCCGGAAACACCATATATTTT.

V gene TRBV11-1 combines with J gene TRBJ2-5; 7 nucleotides match TRBD1. Germline assignment: CDR1 SGHAT and CDR2 FQDESV (reference sequence). The CDR3 covers 14 residues. Unmatched junction bases numbered 4, after V lost 2 bases and J lost 4 bases. CDR3: CASSLLAGGETQYF. For the CDR3, the DNA is TGTGCCAGCAGCTTACTGGCAGGGGGAGAGACCCAGTACTTC. Full variable domain (outside the CDR3, taken from reference TRBV11-1 and TRBJ2-5): EAEVAQSPRYKITEKSQAVAFWCDPISGHATLYWYRQILGQGPELLVQFQDESVVDDSQLPKDRFSAERLKGVDSTLKIQPAELGDSAMYLCASSLLAGGETQYFGPGTRLLVL.

This chain connects TRBV7-2 to TRBJ1-3, with D possibly TRBD1 on 5 matching bases. The CDR3 covers 19 residues. Germline CDR1 reads SGHTA; CDR2 reads FQGNSA. Between the trimmed V and J ends, which lost 5 bases and 0 bases, there was a span of 23 bases. CDR3 in amino acids: CASSDRDPGGIFSGNTIYF. In DNA form, the CDR3 reads TGTGCCAGCAGCGACCGGGACCCCGGAGGGATATTCTCTGGAAACACCATATATTTT.

The chain couples TRBV7-2 to TRBJ2-3; 9 bases map to TRBD2. Unmatched junction bases numbered 6, after V lost 2 bases and J lost 0 bases. Per the germline V gene, CDR1 is SGHTA and CDR2 is FQGNSA. This CDR3 region has 17 residues. CDR3 coding DNA: TGTGCCAGCAGCTTATTCGGCGGGGGGGCGAGCACAGATACGCAGTATTTT. This gives the protein CASSLFGGGASTDTQYF.

Only a few counts were recorded for this clone. The rearrangement uses TRBV15 and TRBJ2-1; TRBD1 matches 8 bases. Germline CDR1 is LNHNV and CDR2 is YYDKDF (reference sequence). With 3 bases clipped from V and 5 bases from J, the junction kept 3 bases outside the gene matches. The CDR3 is 14 residues long. CDR3 region: CATSRDRVHNEQFF. The CDR3 DNA is TGTGCCACCAGCAGGGACAGGGTACACAATGAGCAGTTCTTC.

The chain recombines TRBV4-1 with TRBJ1-2, with TRBD1 matching 8 bases. CDR3 size: 15 residues. Germline V CDR1 and CDR2: MGHRA, YSYEKL. Unmatched junction bases numbered 7, after V lost 0 bases and J lost 7 bases. This chain's CDR3 is CASSQDQDRVSGYTF. In DNA form, the CDR3 reads TGCGCCAGCAGCCAAGACCAGGACAGGGTTAGTGGCTACACCTTC.

The chain is built from TRBV5-6 and TRBJ1-1; D might be TRBD1 (6 bases). The germline V gene encodes CDR1 SGHDT and CDR2 YYEEEE. The V end lost 1 base, the J end lost 10 bases, and 17 bases lay between the germline ends. The CDR3 covers 14 residues. The CDR3: CASSLYGQGLGAFF. In nucleotides, the CDR3 is TGTGCCAGCAGCTTGTACGGGCAGGGGTTGGGAGCTTTCTTT.

The chain carries TRBV6-1 and TRBJ2-3; TRBD1 agrees at 10 bases. The CDR3 sequence is 14 residues long. V lost 5 bases, J lost 6 bases, and 5 bases stayed unmatched. CDR1 is MNHNS, CDR2 SASEGT, per germline. The CDR3 DNA follows: TGTGCCAGCAGTAACGGACAGGGGGAGGATACGCAGTATTTT. Amino acid sequence: CASSNGQGEDTQYF.

This chain links TRBV7-9 with TRBJ1-1, with TRBD1 matching over 7 bases. The J segment lost 4 bases and the V segment lost 6 bases, leaving 5 bases of the junction unmatched. Germline assignment: CDR1 SEHNR and CDR2 FQNEAQ (reference sequence). The CDR3 runs 13 residues. The CDR3 here is CASRNQGGTEAFF. In DNA, the CDR3 is TGTGCCAGCAGGAATCAGGGGGGCACTGAAGCTTTCTTT. The whole variable domain, remainder taken from reference TRBV7-9 and TRBJ1-1, is DTGVSQNPRHKITKRGQNVTFRCDPISEHNRLYWYRQTLGQGPEFLTYFQNEAQLEKSRLLSDRFSAERPKGSFSTLEIQRTEQGDSAMYLCASRNQGGTEAFFGQGTRLTVV.

The J gene is TRBJ2-1, the V gene TRBV11-3, with 10 bases fitting TRBD2. Trimming removed 2 bases from V and 10 bases from J; junction bases left unmatched: 20. Germline CDR1 is SGHNT and CDR2 is YENEEA. The length of the CDR3 is 19 residues. CDR3 nucleotide sequence: TGTGCCAGCAGCTTATTTGGAGTAGCAAAAGCGGGAGGGCCAGGGGAGCAGTTCTTC. Translation gives CASSLFGVAKAGGPGEQFF.

The chain joins TRBV6-4 to TRBJ2-7; 7 bases agree with TRBD1. In germline, CDR1 is MRHNA, CDR2 SNTAGT. This CDR3 contains 15 residues. J lost 3 bases, V lost 6 bases, and 11 bases had no gene match. CDR3: CASSGLGTDHYEQYF. CDR3 coding DNA: TGTGCCAGCAGCGGCCTTGGGACAGACCACTACGAGCAGTACTTC.